The next 25 T cell receptor beta chains were all read from a single sample in a study of T cell repertoires in cytomegalovirus infection. TCRdb re-called the reads through MiXCR, storing one row per CDR3 protein. The sample gives 250,000 to 300,000 distinct CDR3 sequences, 8% to 9.5% of which show up once; roughly 15% is in the top ten. The sample consisted of PBMCs. The receptors were sampled from a human donor in good health (CMV status not recorded). Some clones in this sample may be carry-over from other donors' samples.

This clonotype was counted at least ten times. This chain uses TRBV7-2 with TRBJ2-7, with 9 bases aligning to TRBD2. V lost 2 bases and J lost 2; bases outside the gene matches: 4. The germline V gene has CDR1 SGHTA and CDR2 FQGNSA. CDR3 size: 15 residues. CDR3 in DNA: TGTGCCAGCAGCTTAACTAGCGGGCCCGCCTACGAGCAGTACTTC. Protein product: CASSLTSGPAYEQYF.

This clonotype was detected many times. This sequence joins TRBV18 and TRBJ2-1; TRBD1 matches at 8 bases. The V segment lost 0 bases and the J segment 4 bases; nucleotides outside the gene matches: 2. Per the germline V gene, CDR1 is KGHSH and CDR2 is LQKENI. The CDR3 is 15 residues long. The CDR3 here is CASSPPGQVYNEQFF. DNA of the CDR3: TGTGCCAGCTCACCACCGGGACAGGTGTACAATGAGCAGTTCTTC.

This clonotype occurred a few times. The J gene is TRBJ2-7, the V gene TRBV4-3, with 7 nucleotides matching TRBD1. Germline-derived CDR1 and CDR2 are LGHNA and YSLEER. J was trimmed by 5 bases and V by 3 bases; bases with no gene match: 10. This CDR3 is built from 15 residues. The CDR3 DNA follows: TGCGCCAGCAGCCAGGGATCAGACAGGGTCCACGAGCAGTACTTC. It specifies CASSQGSDRVHEQYF.

This clonotype appeared many times. V and J are TRBV7-2 and TRBJ2-3; D remains unclear. Between the trimmed V and J ends, which lost 2 bases and 2 bases, there was a span of 11 bases. Germline V CDR1 and CDR2: SGHTA, FQGNSA. The CDR3 spans 15 residues. CDR3 region: CASSLLGVNTDTQYF. The CDR3 region has the DNA TGTGCCAGCAGCTTACTGGGCGTCAACACAGATACGCAGTATTTT.

This clonotype was recorded at least ten times. The chain joins TRBV7-2 to TRBJ2-7; 7 nucleotides align to TRBD2. CDR1 is SGHTA, CDR2 FQGNSA, per germline. This CDR3 is 14 amino acids long. V was pared by 1 base and J by 5 bases, with 5 bases of the junction left unmatched. CDR3: CASSLGEGINEQYF. In nucleotides, the CDR3 is TGTGCCAGCAGCTTAGGGGAGGGGATAAACGAGCAGTACTTC.

V usage is TRBV6-2 or TRBV6-3 and J usage is TRBJ2-3; 10 bases are a match to TRBD2. J was trimmed by 2 bases and V by 8 bases; bases with no gene match: 10. Germline-derived CDR1 and CDR2 are MNHEY and SVGEGT. The CDR3 spans 16 residues. The DNA for the CDR3 is TGTGCCAGCCGATGGGAGAGCGGGGGGGCCACAGATACGCAGTATTTT. It encodes CASRWESGGATDTQYF.

This clonotype was counted a few times. The chain joins TRBV6-1 to TRBJ2-1; 7 bases map to TRBD1. The CDR3 consists of 18 residues. Per the germline V gene, CDR1 is MNHNS and CDR2 is SASEGT. The trim removed 2 bases at V and 10 bases at J, leaving 20 bases unmatched. CDR3 sequence reads: CASSESRPDRAVKVEQFF. As DNA, the CDR3 is TGTGCCAGCAGTGAATCCCGCCCCGACAGGGCCGTAAAAGTCGAGCAGTTCTTC.

The table lists this clonotype with many counts. This chain uses TRBV7-2 with TRBJ1-1, with 8 bases identical to TRBD1. This CDR3 contains 12 residues. Looked up from germline, CDR1 is SGHTA and CDR2 is FQGNSA. J was trimmed by 10 bases and V by 5 bases; bases with no gene match: 6. The CDR3 protein is CASSHGQGGAFF. DNA for the CDR3: TGTGCCAGCAGCCACGGACAGGGTGGAGCTTTCTTT.

This clonotype was recorded at least ten times. J is TRBJ2-1 and V is TRBV7-2; 7 nucleotides align to TRBD1. Trimming took 3 bases from V and 3 from J; bases not matched to a gene: 2. The CDR3 has 14 amino acids. Germline-derived CDR1 and CDR2 are SGHTA and FQGNSA. CDR3 in DNA: TGTGCCAGCAGCTTCCGGGACAGCTACAATGAGCAGTTCTTC. Translation gives CASSFRDSYNEQFF.

There are many counts of this clonotype. This chain connects TRBV7-2 to TRBJ1-2; a weak D match, TRBD1 (5 bases). The CDR3 covers 14 residues. CDR1 and CDR2 (germline): SGHTA, FQGNSA. V gave up 5 bases and J gave up 8 bases, with 18 bases separating them. CDR3 in amino acids: CASSPDWQGAGYTF. The CDR3, as DNA: TGTGCCAGCAGCCCCGATTGGCAGGGAGCCGGCTACACCTTC.

The gene calls are TRBV11-3 and TRBJ2-5; 10 bases are shared with TRBD1. The CDR3 is made up of 21 amino acids. CDR1 is SGHNT and CDR2 is YENEEA in the germline V gene. The trim removed 1 base at V and 3 bases at J, leaving 20 bases unmatched. In DNA form, the CDR3 reads TGTGCCAGCAGCTTAGTTTCGACGTCCGGAGACAGGGGGCGATACGAAGAGACCCAGTACTTC. Translated: CASSLVSTSGDRGRYEETQYF.

There are many counts of this clonotype. This sequence joins TRBV20-1 and TRBJ2-5; no reliable D call. V gave up 3 bases and J gave up 2 bases, with 7 bases separating them. CDR1 is DFQATT, CDR2 SNEGSKA, per germline (reference sequence). CDR3 length: 12 amino acids. The CDR3 DNA reads TGCAGTGCTAGGTCTGGGCAAGAGACCCAGTACTTC. This translates into CSARSGQETQYF.

The chain couples TRBV12-3 or TRBV12-4 to TRBJ2-1; D gene uncertain. With 4 bases removed from V and 5 bases from J, the gap between germline ends came to 9 bases. The CDR3 runs 13 residues. Written as DNA, the CDR3 is TGTGCCAGCAGTTGGAAAGGGCACAATGAGCAGTTCTTC. Its translation is CASSWKGHNEQFF.

This clonotype occurred many times. V is TRBV6-1 and J is TRBJ1-2, with D maybe TRBD1 (5 bases). The CDR3 covers 16 residues. V was shortened by 6 bases and J by 8 bases, with 25 bases between the two germline ends. Per germline, CDR1 MNHNS and CDR2 SASEGT. The CDR3 DNA reads as TGTGCCAGCAGCCCCTATGACCCAATTTCGGGGGAAGGCTACACCTTC. It encodes CASSPYDPISGEGYTF.

This clonotype was seen many times. This chain joins TRBV7-3 and TRBJ2-2, with D hard to call. Germline-derived CDR1 and CDR2 are SGHTA and FQGTGA. The V end lost 0 bases, the J end lost 5 bases, and 19 bases lay between the germline ends. The CDR3 has 18 residues. The CDR3 DNA sequence: TGTGCCAGCAGCTTAACTCCGCTAGGGTCCCAGAGGACCGGGGAGCTGTTTTTT. Protein sequence: CASSLTPLGSQRTGELFF.

In its sample, this clonotype was seen many times. The V gene is TRBV7-2, the J gene TRBJ1-1; D not resolved. The CDR3 runs 15 residues. Germline CDR1 SGHTA, CDR2 FQGNSA. V dropped 0 bases and J dropped 4 bases, with 12 bases sitting between them. This CDR3 reads CASSLAFGEVTEAFF. The CDR3 bases are TGTGCCAGCAGCTTAGCTTTCGGGGAAGTCACTGAAGCTTTCTTT. The full variable domain, its missing parts supplied by reference TRBV7-2 and TRBJ1-1, is GAGVSQSPSNKVTEKGKDVELRCDPISGHTALYWYRQSLGQGLEFLIYFQGNSAPDKSGLPSDRFSAERTGGSVSTLTIQRTQQEDSAVYLCASSLAFGEVTEAFFGQGTRLTVV.

This clonotype was detected ten times or more. J is TRBJ2-7 and V is TRBV5-1, with 9 bases identical to TRBD1. CDR1 and CDR2 (germline): SGHRS, YFSETQ. The CDR3 is made up of 14 amino acids. The trim removed 1 base at V and 2 bases at J, leaving 1 base unmatched. The CDR3 spells CASSLRDRAYEQYF. CDR3 in DNA: TGCGCCAGCAGCTTGAGGGACAGGGCCTACGAGCAGTACTTC.

This chain uses TRBV29-1 with TRBJ2-7; D possibly uses TRBD1 or TRBD2 (5 bases each). This CDR3 has 13 residues. Trimming stripped 7 bases from V and 1 base from J, with 14 bases between. The V gene's germline CDR1 is SQVTM and CDR2 ANQGSEA. The CDR3 sequence: CSALGTESYEQYF. CDR3 bases: TGCAGCGCCCTCGGGACCGAATCCTACGAGCAGTACTTC.

This clonotype was picked up many times. The chain joins TRBV28 to TRBJ1-5; D uncertain. This CDR3 has 15 amino acids. V lost 1 base, J lost 4 bases, and 11 bases lay in between. The germline V gene has CDR1 MDHEN and CDR2 SYDVKM. CDR3 nucleotide sequence: TGTGCCAGCAGTTTATCTGGGTCAGCTAATCAGCCCCAGCATTTT. Translation gives CASSLSGSANQPQHF.

This clonotype appeared many times. The chain couples TRBV6-1 to TRBJ2-1; TRBD2 matches at 8 bases. With V trimmed by 7 bases and J by 9 bases, 11 bases remained unmatched. Germline lookup yields CDR1 MNHNS and CDR2 SASEGT. The CDR3 loop spans 14 amino acids. CDR3 sequence (DNA): TGTGCCAGCATTCCAGGAGCGGGAGAAGCTGAGCAGTTCTTC. Translating gives CASIPGAGEAEQFF.

This clonotype was seen at least ten times. This chain links TRBV7-9 with TRBJ1-1, with TRBD1 as a possible D gene (6 bases). The germline CDR1 and CDR2 sequences are SEHNR and FQNEAQ (reference sequence). Trimming pared 5 bases from V and 0 bases from J, leaving 13 bases between. The length of the CDR3 is 15 residues. The DNA of the CDR3 is TGTGCCAGCAGCACCCAGACAGGAATGAACACTGAAGCTTTCTTT. Translating it yields CASSTQTGMNTEAFF.

Ten or more counts support this clonotype. The rearrangement links TRBV7-8 to TRBJ2-2, with D hard to call. This CDR3 comprises 18 residues. Germline assignment: CDR1 SGHVS and CDR2 FQNEAQ. V lost 4 bases to trimming and J lost 5 bases, with 23 bases between them. The CDR3 DNA follows: TGTGCCAGCAGCTCCTCCTGGCTTAAGGCCTCCTTAACCGGGGAGCTGTTTTTT. Protein sequence: CASSSSWLKASLTGELFF.

The V call is TRBV6-8, the J call TRBJ2-1; D is unclear. Germline V gene sequence: CDR1 MNHGY, CDR2 SAAAGT. Trimming removed 2 bases from V and 7 bases from J, with 3 bases in between. The CDR3 runs to 11 residues. This chain's CDR3 is CASSYGNEQFF. Here the CDR3 DNA reads TGTGCCAGCAGTTACGGAAATGAGCAGTTCTTC.

This sequence joins TRBV12-3 or TRBV12-4 and TRBJ2-1; 11 bases fit TRBD2. V lost 7 bases to trimming and J lost 4 bases; unmatched junction nucleotides: 9. The CDR3 runs 16 residues. CDR3 amino acids: CASIARTSGPYNEQFF. Written as DNA, the CDR3 is TGTGCCAGCATCGCTAGGACTAGCGGGCCTTACAATGAGCAGTTCTTC.

The genes are TRBV29-1 and TRBJ1-2, with TRBD1 matching over 8 bases. Per the germline V gene, CDR1 is SQVTM and CDR2 is ANQGSEA. CDR3 size: 13 residues. Trimming cost V 1 base and J 2 bases; bases outside gene matches: 0. The CDR3 sequence is CSVEGQGNYGYTF. The CDR3 region has the DNA TGCAGCGTTGAAGGACAGGGGAACTATGGCTACACCTTC.